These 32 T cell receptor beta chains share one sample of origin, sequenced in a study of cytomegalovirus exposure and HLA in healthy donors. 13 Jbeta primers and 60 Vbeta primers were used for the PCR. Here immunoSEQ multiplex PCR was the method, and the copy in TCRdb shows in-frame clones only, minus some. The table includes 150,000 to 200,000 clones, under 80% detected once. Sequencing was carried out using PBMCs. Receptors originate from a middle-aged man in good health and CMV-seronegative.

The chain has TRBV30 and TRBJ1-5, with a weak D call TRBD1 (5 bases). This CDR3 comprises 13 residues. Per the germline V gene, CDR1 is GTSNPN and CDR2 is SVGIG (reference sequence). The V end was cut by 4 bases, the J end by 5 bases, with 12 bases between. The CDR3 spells CAWKVGGDQPQHF. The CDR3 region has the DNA TGTGCCTGGAAGGTGGGGGGAGATCAGCCCCAGCATTTT. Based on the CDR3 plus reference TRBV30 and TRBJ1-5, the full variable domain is SQTIHQWPATLVQPVGSPLSLECTVEGTSNPNLYWYRQAAGRGLQLLFYSVGIGQISSEVPQNLSASRPQDRQFILSSKKLLLSDSGFYLCAWKVGGDQPQHFGDGTRLSIL.

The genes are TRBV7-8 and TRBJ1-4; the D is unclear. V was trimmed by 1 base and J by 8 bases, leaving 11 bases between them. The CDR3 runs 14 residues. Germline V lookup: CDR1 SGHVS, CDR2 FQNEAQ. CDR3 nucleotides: TGTGCCAGCAGCTTAGGGGCCTTTTTCGAAAAACTGTTTTTT. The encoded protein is CASSLGAFFEKLFF.

The CDR3 DNA follows: TGTGCCAGCAGCCGATCCGGGACAGTGAGTGAAAAACTGTTTTTT. Its translation is CASSRSGTVSEKLFF. The chain joins TRBV7-8 to TRBJ1-4; 7 bases map to TRBD1. Losses at the gene ends were 5 bases for V and 7 bases for J; bases not matched to a gene: 10. The CDR3 runs to 15 residues. Looked up from germline, CDR1 is SGHVS and CDR2 is FQNEAQ. Together with reference TRBV7-8 and TRBJ1-4, the CDR3 gives the full variable domain: GAGVSQSPRYKVAKRGQDVALRCDPISGHVSLFWYQQALGQGPEFLTYFQNEAQLDKSGLPSDRFFAERPEGSVSTLKIQRTQQEDSAVYLCASSRSGTVSEKLFFGSGTQLSVL.

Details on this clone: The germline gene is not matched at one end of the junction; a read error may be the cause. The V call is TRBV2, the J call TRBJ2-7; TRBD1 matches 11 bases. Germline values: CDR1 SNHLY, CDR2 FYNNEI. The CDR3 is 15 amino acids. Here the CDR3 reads CASREGQGAKYEQYF. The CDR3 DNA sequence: TGTGCCAGCAGAGAAGGACAGGGGGCGAAGTACGAGCAGTACTTC.

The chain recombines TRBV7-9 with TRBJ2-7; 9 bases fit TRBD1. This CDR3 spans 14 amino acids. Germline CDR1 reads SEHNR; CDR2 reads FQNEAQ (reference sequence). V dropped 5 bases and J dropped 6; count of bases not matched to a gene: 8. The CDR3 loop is CASSPRTGEGEQYF. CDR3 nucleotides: TGTGCCAGCAGCCCCAGGACAGGGGAAGGCGAGCAGTACTTC.

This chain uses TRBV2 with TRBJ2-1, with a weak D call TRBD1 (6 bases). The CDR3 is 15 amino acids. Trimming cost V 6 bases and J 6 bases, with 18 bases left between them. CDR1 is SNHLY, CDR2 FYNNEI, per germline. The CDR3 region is CASSQGTEFLNEQFF. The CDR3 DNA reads TGTGCCAGCAGCCAGGGGACGGAATTCCTCAATGAGCAGTTCTTC.

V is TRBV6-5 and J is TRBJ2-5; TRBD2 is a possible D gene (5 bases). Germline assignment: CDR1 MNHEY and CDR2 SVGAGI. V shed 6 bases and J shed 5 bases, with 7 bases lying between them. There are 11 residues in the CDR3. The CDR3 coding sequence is TGTGCCAGCAGGAGGGCTGAGACCCAGTACTTC. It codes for CASRRAETQYF.

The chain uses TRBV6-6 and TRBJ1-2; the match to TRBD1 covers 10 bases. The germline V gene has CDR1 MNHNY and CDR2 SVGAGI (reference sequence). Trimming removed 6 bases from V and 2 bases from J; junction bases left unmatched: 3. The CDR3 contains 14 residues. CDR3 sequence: CASRVGQGNYGYTF. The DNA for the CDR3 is TGTGCCAGCAGGGTGGGACAGGGGAACTATGGCTACACCTTC.

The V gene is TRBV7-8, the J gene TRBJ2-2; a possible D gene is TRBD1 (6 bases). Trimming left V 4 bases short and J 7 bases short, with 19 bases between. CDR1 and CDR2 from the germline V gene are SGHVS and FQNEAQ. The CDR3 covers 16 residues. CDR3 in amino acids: CASSSASAGVFGELFF. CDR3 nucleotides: TGTGCCAGCAGCTCGGCGTCGGCAGGGGTTTTCGGGGAGCTGTTTTTT.

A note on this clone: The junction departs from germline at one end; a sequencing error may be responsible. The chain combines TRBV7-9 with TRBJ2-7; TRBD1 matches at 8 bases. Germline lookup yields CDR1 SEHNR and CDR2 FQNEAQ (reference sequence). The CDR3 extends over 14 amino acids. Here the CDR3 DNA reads TGTTCCAGCAGACTACGGGACAGGCCCTACGAGCAGTACTTC. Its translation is CSSRLRDRPYEQYF.

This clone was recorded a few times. The CDR3 region is CASSFGTTVRTDTQYF. The CDR3 DNA sequence: TGTGCCAGCAGCTTCGGGACTACCGTTCGCACAGATACGCAGTATTTT. The rearrangement uses TRBV7-2 and TRBJ2-3; 7 bases map to TRBD2. CDR3 length: 16 amino acids. J was trimmed by 1 base and V by 3 bases; bases with no gene match: 7. Germline CDR1 SGHTA, CDR2 FQGNSA.

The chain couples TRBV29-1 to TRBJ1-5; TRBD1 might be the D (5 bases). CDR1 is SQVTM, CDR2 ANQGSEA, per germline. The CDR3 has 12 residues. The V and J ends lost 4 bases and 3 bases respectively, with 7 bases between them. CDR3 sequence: CSVGQYNQPQHF. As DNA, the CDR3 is TGCAGCGTTGGACAGTACAATCAGCCCCAGCATTTT.

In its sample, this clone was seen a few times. The CDR3 loop is CASSDRDRNWGTQYF. CDR3 sequence (DNA): TGTGCCAGCAGCGACCGGGACAGGAATTGGGGGACCCAGTACTTC. The chain has TRBV7-6 and TRBJ2-5; 8 bases line up with TRBD1. V shed 5 bases, J shed 7 bases, and the junction held 12 bases outside the gene matches. CDR1 SGHVS and CDR2 FNYEAQ come from the germline V gene. This CDR3 is built from 15 residues.

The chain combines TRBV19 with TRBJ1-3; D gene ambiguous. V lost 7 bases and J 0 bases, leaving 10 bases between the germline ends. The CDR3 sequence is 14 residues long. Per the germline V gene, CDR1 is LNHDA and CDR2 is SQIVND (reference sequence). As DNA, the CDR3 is TGTGCCAGTACACCGGGTTTCTCTGGAAACACCATATATTTT. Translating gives CASTPGFSGNTIYF.

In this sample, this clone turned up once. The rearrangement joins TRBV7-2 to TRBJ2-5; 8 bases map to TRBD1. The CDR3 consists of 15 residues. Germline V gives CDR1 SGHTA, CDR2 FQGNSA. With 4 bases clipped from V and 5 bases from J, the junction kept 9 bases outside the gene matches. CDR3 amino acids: CASSSRTGRGETQYF. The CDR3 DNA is TGTGCCAGCAGCTCCCGGACAGGGAGAGGGGAGACCCAGTACTTC. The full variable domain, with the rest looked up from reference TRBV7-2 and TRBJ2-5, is GAGVSQSPSNKVTEKGKDVELRCDPISGHTALYWYRQSLGQGLEFLIYFQGNSAPDKSGLPSDRFSAERTGGSVSTLTIQRTQQEDSAVYLCASSSRTGRGETQYFGPGTRLLVL.

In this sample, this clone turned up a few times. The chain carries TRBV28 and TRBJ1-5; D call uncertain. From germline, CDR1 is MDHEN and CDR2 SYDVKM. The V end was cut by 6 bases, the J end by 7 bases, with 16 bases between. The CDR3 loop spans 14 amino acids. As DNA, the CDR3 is TGTGCCAGCAGGAAGACACCCCCTGGCCAGCCCCAGCATTTT. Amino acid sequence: CASRKTPPGQPQHF.

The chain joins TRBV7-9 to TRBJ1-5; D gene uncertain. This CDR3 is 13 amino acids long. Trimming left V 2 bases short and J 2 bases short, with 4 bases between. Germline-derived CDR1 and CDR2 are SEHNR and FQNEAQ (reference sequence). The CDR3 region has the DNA TGTGCCAGCAGCTTATATGGCAATCAGCCCCAGCATTTT. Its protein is CASSLYGNQPQHF.

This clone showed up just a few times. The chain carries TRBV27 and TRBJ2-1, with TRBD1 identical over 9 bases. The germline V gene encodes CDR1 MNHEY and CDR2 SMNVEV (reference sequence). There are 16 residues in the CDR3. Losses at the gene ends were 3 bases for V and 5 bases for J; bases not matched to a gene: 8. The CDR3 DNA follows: TGTGCCAGCAGTTTGGGACAGGGCTGGGGCCACAATGAGCAGTTCTTC. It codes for CASSLGQGWGHNEQFF.

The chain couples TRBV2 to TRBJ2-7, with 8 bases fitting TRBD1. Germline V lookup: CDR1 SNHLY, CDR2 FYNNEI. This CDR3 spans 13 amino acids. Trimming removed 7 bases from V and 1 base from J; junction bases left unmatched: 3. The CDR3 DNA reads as TGTGCCAGCAACCGGGACAGGTCCTACGAGCAGTACTTC. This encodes CASNRDRSYEQYF.

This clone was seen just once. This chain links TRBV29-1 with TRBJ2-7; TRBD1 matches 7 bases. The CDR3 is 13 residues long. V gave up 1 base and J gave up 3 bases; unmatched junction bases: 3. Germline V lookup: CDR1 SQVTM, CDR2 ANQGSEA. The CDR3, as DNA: TGCAGCGTTGAAGCCGGGACAGTCTACGAGCAGTACTTC. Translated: CSVEAGTVYEQYF.

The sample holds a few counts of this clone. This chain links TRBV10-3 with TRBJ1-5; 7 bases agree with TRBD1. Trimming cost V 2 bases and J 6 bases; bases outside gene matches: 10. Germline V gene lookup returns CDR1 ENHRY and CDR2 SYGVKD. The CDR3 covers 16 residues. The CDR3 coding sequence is TGTGCCATCAGTGAGAGAAAGGGGACAGCACCTCAGCCCCAGCATTTT. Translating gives CAISERKGTAPQPQHF.

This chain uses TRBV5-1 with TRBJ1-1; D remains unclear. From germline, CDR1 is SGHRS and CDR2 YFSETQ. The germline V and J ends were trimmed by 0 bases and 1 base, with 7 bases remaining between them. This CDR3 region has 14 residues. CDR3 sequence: CASSLARRNTEAFF. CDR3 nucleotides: TGCGCCAGCAGCTTGGCTCGGAGGAACACTGAAGCTTTCTTT.

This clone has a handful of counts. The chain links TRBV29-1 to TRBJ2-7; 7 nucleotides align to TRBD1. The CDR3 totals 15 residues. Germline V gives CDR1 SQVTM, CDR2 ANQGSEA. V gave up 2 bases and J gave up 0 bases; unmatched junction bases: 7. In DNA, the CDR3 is TGCAGCGTTGAACGGCGACAGGGCAACTCCTACGAGCAGTACTTC. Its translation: CSVERRQGNSYEQYF.

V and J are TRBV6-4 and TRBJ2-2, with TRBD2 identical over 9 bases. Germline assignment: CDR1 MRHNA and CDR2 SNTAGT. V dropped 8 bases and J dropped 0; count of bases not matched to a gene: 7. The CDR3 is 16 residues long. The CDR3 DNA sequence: TGTGCCAGCGGACCGGGACTAGCAGCGAACACCGGGGAGCTGTTTTTT. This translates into CASGPGLAANTGELFF.

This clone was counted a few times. The CDR3 DNA is TGTGCCAGCAGCCCTGACAGGGGTAATGAAAAACTGTTTTTT. Residues: CASSPDRGNEKLFF. The chain recombines TRBV7-2 with TRBJ1-4; TRBD1 aligns across 8 bases. V was pared by 5 bases and J by 4 bases, with 3 bases of the junction left unmatched. The CDR3 covers 14 residues. Germline-derived CDR1 and CDR2 are SGHTA and FQGNSA.

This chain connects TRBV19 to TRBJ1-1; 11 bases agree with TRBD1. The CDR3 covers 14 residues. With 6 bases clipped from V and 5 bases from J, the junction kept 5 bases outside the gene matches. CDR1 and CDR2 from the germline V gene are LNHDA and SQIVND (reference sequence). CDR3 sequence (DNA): TGTGCCAGTAGCCTCGGGACAGGGGGGACTGAAGCTTTCTTT. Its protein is CASSLGTGGTEAFF.

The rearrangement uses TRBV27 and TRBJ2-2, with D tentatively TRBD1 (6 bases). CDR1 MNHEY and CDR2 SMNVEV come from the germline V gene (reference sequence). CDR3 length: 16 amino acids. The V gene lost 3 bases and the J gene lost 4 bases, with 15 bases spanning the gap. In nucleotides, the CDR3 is TGTGCCAGCAGTTTGATACAGGGCGGGCGCACCGGGGAGCTGTTTTTT. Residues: CASSLIQGGRTGELFF.

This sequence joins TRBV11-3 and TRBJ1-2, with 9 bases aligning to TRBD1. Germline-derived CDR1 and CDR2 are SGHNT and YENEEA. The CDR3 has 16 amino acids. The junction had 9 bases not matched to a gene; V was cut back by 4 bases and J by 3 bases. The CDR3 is CASSSHTGGADYGYTF. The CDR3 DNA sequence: TGTGCCAGCAGCTCGCATACAGGGGGCGCGGACTATGGCTACACCTTC.

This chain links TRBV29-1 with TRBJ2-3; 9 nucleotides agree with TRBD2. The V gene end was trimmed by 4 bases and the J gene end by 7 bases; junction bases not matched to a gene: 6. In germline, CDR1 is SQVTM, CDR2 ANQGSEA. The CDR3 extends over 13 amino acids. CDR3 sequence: CSVVREGLNTQYF. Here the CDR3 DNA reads TGCAGCGTTGTGCGGGAGGGCCTAAATACGCAGTATTTT.

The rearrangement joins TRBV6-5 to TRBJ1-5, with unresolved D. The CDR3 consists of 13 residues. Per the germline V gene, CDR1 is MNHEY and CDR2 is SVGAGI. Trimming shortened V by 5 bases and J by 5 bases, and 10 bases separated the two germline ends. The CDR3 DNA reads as TGTGCCAGCAGTGCGGCGCTGTATCAGCCCCAGCATTTT. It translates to CASSAALYQPQHF.

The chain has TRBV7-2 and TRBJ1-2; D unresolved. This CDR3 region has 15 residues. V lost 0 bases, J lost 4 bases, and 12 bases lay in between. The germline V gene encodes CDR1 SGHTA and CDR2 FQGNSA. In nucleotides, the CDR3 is TGTGCCAGCAGCTTAGCGGGCCGGCTACTCTATGGCTACACCTTC. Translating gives CASSLAGRLLYGYTF.

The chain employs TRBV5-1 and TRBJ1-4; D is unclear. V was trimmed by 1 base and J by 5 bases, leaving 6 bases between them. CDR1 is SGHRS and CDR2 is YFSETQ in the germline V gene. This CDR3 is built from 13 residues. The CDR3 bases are TGCGCCAGCAGCTTGAATTCAAATGAAAAACTGTTTTTT. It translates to CASSLNSNEKLFF.